Included here is one T cell receptor beta chain sequence, with context. Original analysis: Amplification from reference gene primers served as the basis for estimated nucleated cell counts. Measured with immunoSEQ multiplex PCR; TCRdb has only the in-frame clones, and not every one. The D gene and trimming were derived from the DNA, and the V and J assignments and clone size from that table. The sample shows around 190,000 clones, roughly 87% of them seen only once. Germline V gene sequence: CDR1 LNHNV, CDR2 YYDKDF (reference sequence). V was pared by 3 bases and J by 0 bases, with 8 bases between. This CDR3 has 15 residues. This entry comes from a study of blood T cell repertoires in COVID-19. Study at large: Both acute and convalescent COVID-19 samples were obtained from the United States, Italy and Spain. In each case, the material was cDNA or gDNA derived from T cells, B-cell-depleted T cells, or PBMCs.

Specimen: peripheral blood. This receptor was obtained from a man aged 18-30 years who had recovered from COVID-19. The chain is built from TRBV15 and TRBJ1-4, with D possibly being TRBD1 (6 bases). Here the CDR3 reads CATSSRTATNEKLFF. CDR3 sequence (DNA): TGTGCCACCAGCAGTCGGACAGCAACTAATGAAAAACTGTTTTTT.